These 20 T cell receptor beta chains were all obtained from the same sample, sequenced in a study of shared clonotypes between healthy human individuals. Generated by immunoSEQ multiplex PCR, the TCRdb table keeps only in-frame clones and is missing some. The sample yields around 690,000 clones, about 90% seen once. The sequenced sample consisted of memory CD8+ T cells from PBMCs. Documented subset: CD45RO+ cells pooled with CCR7-negative TemRA cells. The receptor set was obtained from a man between 18 and 29 years old in good health. Some clones in this sample may be carry-over from other donors' samples.

This clone was picked up one time. The chain recombines TRBV6-5 with TRBJ2-7, with D unresolved. The V gene's germline CDR1 is MNHEY and CDR2 SVGAGI. The V and J ends lost 8 bases and 0 bases respectively, with 11 bases between them. This CDR3 has 13 amino acids. Here the CDR3 reads CASRAINSYEQYF. The CDR3 DNA reads TGTGCCAGCCGAGCCATTAACTCCTACGAGCAGTACTTC.

The chain uses TRBV2 and TRBJ1-1, with 9 bases aligning to TRBD1. Germline CDR1 and CDR2: SNHLY and FYNNEI. J lost 7 bases, V lost 7 bases, and 19 bases had no gene match. The CDR3 runs 17 residues. The CDR3 DNA is TGTGCCAGCATTCCGGGACAGGGAGCTCTGATTATTAATGAAGCTTTCTTT. It yields the protein CASIPGQGALIINEAFF.

J is TRBJ1-6 and V is TRBV20-1, with unresolved D. From germline, CDR1 is DFQATT and CDR2 SNEGSKA (reference sequence). The CDR3 sequence is 8 residues long. Trimming removed 3 bases from V and 13 bases from J, with 1 base in between. In DNA form, the CDR3 reads TGCAGTGCTAGCCCCCTCCACTTT. Its protein product is CSASPLHF.

The chain has TRBV27 and TRBJ2-7, with D possibly matching TRBD2 (5 bases). The germline V and J ends were trimmed by 0 bases and 3 bases, with 15 bases remaining between them. The CDR3 contains 16 residues. Germline V gene lookup returns CDR1 MNHEY and CDR2 SMNVEV (reference sequence). The CDR3 region has the DNA TGTGCCAGCAGTTTATCGAGGGATACGGCGTTCTACGAGCAGTACTTC. Translation gives CASSLSRDTAFYEQYF.

This rearrangement joins TRBV29-1 to TRBJ2-1; D is ambiguous. This CDR3 contains 14 residues. With 4 bases removed from V and 0 bases from J, the gap between germline ends came to 10 bases. Germline V CDR1 and CDR2: SQVTM, ANQGSEA. The CDR3 spells CSVAHGSSYNEQFF. The CDR3, as DNA: TGCAGCGTTGCCCACGGAAGCTCCTACAATGAGCAGTTCTTC.

Notes on this clone: This sample includes further DNA sequences coding for the same CDR3. The rearrangement links TRBV7-9 to TRBJ1-2; D unclear. CDR3 length equals 12 residues. Per germline, CDR1 SEHNR and CDR2 FQNEAQ (reference sequence). V dropped 1 base and J dropped 6 bases, with 6 bases sitting between them. Here the CDR3 reads CASSLGSDGYTF. The CDR3, as DNA: TGTGCCAGCAGCTTAGGGAGTGATGGCTACACCTTC.

The chain has TRBV27 and TRBJ2-7; D is perhaps TRBD2 (5 bases). This CDR3 contains 15 residues. V lost 6 bases to trimming and J lost 4 bases, with 19 bases between them. Germline V gene sequence: CDR1 MNHEY, CDR2 SMNVEV (reference sequence). This CDR3 reads CASRLSGGSYYEQYF. DNA of the CDR3: TGTGCCAGCAGACTGAGCGGAGGAAGCTATTACGAGCAGTACTTC.

The chain links TRBV11-2 to TRBJ2-5; D is unclear. The CDR3 consists of 13 residues. Deletions cut 5 bases from V and 5 bases from J, with 12 bases between. Germline V gene lookup returns CDR1 SGHAT and CDR2 FQNNGV. The CDR3 sequence: CASSPRAPETQYF. CDR3 nucleotide sequence: TGTGCCAGCAGCCCCCGGGCGCCTGAGACCCAGTACTTC.

The V call is TRBV7-2, the J call TRBJ1-1; tentatively, D is TRBD1 (5 bases). The CDR3 contains 13 residues. Germline V lookup: CDR1 SGHTA, CDR2 FQGNSA. The V end was cut by 5 bases, the J end by 2 bases, with 9 bases between. The CDR3 bases are TGTGCCAGCAGCGCAGGACACAACACTGAAGCTTTCTTT. Protein sequence: CASSAGHNTEAFF. The whole variable domain, remainder taken from reference TRBV7-2 and TRBJ1-1, is GAGVSQSPSNKVTEKGKDVELRCDPISGHTALYWYRQSLGQGLEFLIYFQGNSAPDKSGLPSDRFSAERTGGSVSTLTIQRTQQEDSAVYLCASSAGHNTEAFFGQGTRLTVV.

This chain joins TRBV14 and TRBJ2-7, with 9 bases lining up with TRBD2. Germline trimming cut 0 bases from V and 3 bases from J; bases unmatched to any gene: 6. CDR1 SGHDN and CDR2 FVKESK come from the germline V gene. The length of the CDR3 is 16 residues. CDR3: CASSQDPREGLYEQYF. The CDR3 bases are TGTGCCAGCAGCCAAGATCCGCGGGAGGGGCTCTACGAGCAGTACTTC.

The chain carries TRBV11-2 and TRBJ2-5; D perhaps matches TRBD2 (5 bases). V dropped 1 base and J dropped 9 bases, with 18 bases sitting between them. Germline V gene data show CDR1 as SGHAT and CDR2 as FQNNGV. This CDR3 comprises 15 residues. DNA of the CDR3: TGTGCCAGCAGCTTAGTTGCTCTCCCCCATAGCGCCCAGTACTTC. It specifies CASSLVALPHSAQYF.

The chain uses TRBV19 and TRBJ1-5; TRBD1 aligns across 7 bases. Germline CDR1 and CDR2: LNHDA and SQIVND (reference sequence). The CDR3 is 15 residues long. V lost 5 bases, J lost 3 bases, and 7 bases stayed unmatched. The CDR3 DNA reads as TGTGCCAGTAGTCTGAATGACAGGGCCAATCAGCCCCAGCATTTT. Its translation is CASSLNDRANQPQHF.

The chain recombines TRBV11-2 with TRBJ1-1, with D uncertain. The germline CDR1 and CDR2 sequences are SGHAT and FQNNGV. The CDR3 runs 16 residues. Trimming took 5 bases from V and 11 from J, leaving 27 bases between them. The CDR3 reads CASSHRGAPLGPAAFF. In DNA, the CDR3 is TGTGCCAGCAGCCACCGGGGAGCACCGTTGGGCCCCGCGGCTTTCTTT.

The V gene is TRBV25-1, the J gene TRBJ2-1; 9 bases agree with TRBD2. The germline V gene encodes CDR1 MGHDK and CDR2 SYGVNS. This CDR3 contains 14 residues. V gave up 6 bases and J gave up 3 bases; unmatched junction bases: 3. CDR3 loop: CASSLAGYYNEQFF. The CDR3 DNA sequence: TGTGCCAGCAGCCTAGCGGGGTACTACAATGAGCAGTTCTTC.

The chain recombines TRBV14 with TRBJ2-7; D is undetermined. The germline CDR1 and CDR2 sequences are SGHDN and FVKESK. V was trimmed by 1 base and J by 1 base, leaving 8 bases between them. There are 14 residues in the CDR3. The CDR3 sequence: CASSQGRFSYEQYF. The CDR3 bases are TGTGCCAGCAGCCAAGGGCGGTTTTCCTACGAGCAGTACTTC.

The chain couples TRBV9 to TRBJ2-3; TRBD2 agrees at 9 bases. The CDR3 has 16 amino acids. Germline CDR1 reads SGDLS; CDR2 reads YYNGEE. V was clipped by 1 base and J by 2 bases; unmatched bases: 5. CDR3 protein: CASSVWASGTTDTQYF. CDR3 DNA sequence: TGTGCCAGCAGCGTATGGGCTAGCGGGACCACAGATACGCAGTATTTT.

The V and J genes are TRBV6-6 and TRBJ2-5; perhaps TRBD1 as D (6 bases). Germline CDR1 is MNHNY and CDR2 is SVGAGI (reference sequence). V lost 6 bases and J lost 5, with 13 bases in between. There are 13 residues in the CDR3. CDR3 sequence: CASREQGIETQYF. For the CDR3, the DNA is TGTGCCAGCAGGGAACAGGGCATCGAGACCCAGTACTTC.

J is TRBJ2-7 and V is TRBV27; 9 nucleotides agree with TRBD1. Germline V lookup: CDR1 MNHEY, CDR2 SMNVEV (reference sequence). The CDR3 sequence is 14 residues long. V was pared by 4 bases and J by 6 bases, with 7 bases of the junction left unmatched. The CDR3 spells CASSSTGGFGEQYF. The CDR3 DNA follows: TGTGCCAGCAGTTCCACAGGGGGCTTCGGCGAGCAGTACTTC.

The chain employs TRBV2 and TRBJ1-1; D possibly corresponds to TRBD1 (5 bases). This CDR3 has 13 amino acids. V lost 10 bases, J lost 5 bases, and 17 bases lay in between. The germline V gene encodes CDR1 SNHLY and CDR2 FYNNEI. For the CDR3, the DNA is TGTGCCACCCGGGACGCCGAGCCGACTGAAGCTTTCTTT. Its translation: CATRDAEPTEAFF.

The chain has TRBV9 and TRBJ2-1; tentatively, D is TRBD1 or TRBD2 (5 bases each). Germline V gene lookup returns CDR1 SGDLS and CDR2 YYNGEE. The CDR3 has 15 amino acids. Trimming removed 3 bases from V and 4 bases from J, with 14 bases in between. CDR3 DNA: TGTGCCAGCAGCGGGGGACGGCTCCCTTACAATGAGCAGTTCTTC. Translation: CASSGGRLPYNEQFF.